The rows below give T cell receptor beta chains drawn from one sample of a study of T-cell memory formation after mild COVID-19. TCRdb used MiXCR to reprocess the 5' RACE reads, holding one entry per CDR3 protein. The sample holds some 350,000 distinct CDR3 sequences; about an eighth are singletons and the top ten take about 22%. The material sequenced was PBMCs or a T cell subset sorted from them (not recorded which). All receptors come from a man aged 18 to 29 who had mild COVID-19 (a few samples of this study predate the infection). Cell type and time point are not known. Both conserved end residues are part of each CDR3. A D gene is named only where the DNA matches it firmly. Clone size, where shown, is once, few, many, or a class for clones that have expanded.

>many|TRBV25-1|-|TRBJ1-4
TGTGCCAGCAGTCTTAAGCAGGGTTTAAATGAAAAACTGTTTTTT
CASSLKQGLNEKLFF
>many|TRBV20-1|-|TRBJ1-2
TGCAGTGCTAGTACGAACCCCGGCTACACCTTC
CSASTNPGYTF
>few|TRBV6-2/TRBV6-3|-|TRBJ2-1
TGTGCCAGCAGTTCCCTGGGGGGATACAATGAGCAGTTCTTC
CASSSLGGYNEQFF
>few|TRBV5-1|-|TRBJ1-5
TGCGCCAGCAGCTTGGAAGGGAACGAGAGGCCCCAGCATTTT
CASSLEGNERPQHF
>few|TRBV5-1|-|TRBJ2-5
TGCGCCAGCAGCTTGCTTCCGGAAGAGACCCAGTACTTC
CASSLLPEETQYF
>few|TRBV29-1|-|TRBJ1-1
TGCAGCGGAATTGACTACGACACTGAAGCTTTCTTT
CSGIDYDTEAFF
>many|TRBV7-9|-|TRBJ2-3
TGTGCCAGCAGCTCGCGGGACGCCTACACAGATACGCAGTATTTT
CASSSRDAYTDTQYF
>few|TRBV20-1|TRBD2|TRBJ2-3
TGCAGTGCCACCGGGACTAGCGGGGGTCGTGGAGATACGCAGTATTTT
CSATGTSGGRGDTQYF
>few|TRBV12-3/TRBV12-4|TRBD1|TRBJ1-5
TGTGCCAGCAGGCCTACAGGGGGGAGCAATCAGCCCCAGCATTTT
CASRPTGGSNQPQHF
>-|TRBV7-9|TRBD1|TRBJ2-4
TGTGCCAGCAGCGGGGAAACAGGGGGCCGGGCCAAAAACATTCAGTACTTC
CASSGETGGRAKNIQYF
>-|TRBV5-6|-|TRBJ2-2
TGTGCCAGCAGACAGACAGCGAACACCGGGGAGCTGTTTTTT
CASRQTANTGELFF
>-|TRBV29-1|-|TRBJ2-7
TGCAGCGTTGGGCAGGGTGTTGGCGAGCAGTACTTC
CSVGQGVGEQYF
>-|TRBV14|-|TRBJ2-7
TGTGCCAGCAACACTCGGGACAACCGATTCTACGAGCAGTACTTC
CASNTRDNRFYEQYF
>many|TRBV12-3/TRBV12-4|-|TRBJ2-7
TGTGCCAGCAGCCCGCCGGCTAGGCCCGACTACGAGCAGTACTTC
CASSPPARPDYEQYF
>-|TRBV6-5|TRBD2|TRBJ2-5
TGTGCCAGCAGTACATTAGGGACTAGCGGGGCTCAAGAGACCCAGTACTTC
CASSTLGTSGAQETQYF
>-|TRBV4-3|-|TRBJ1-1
TGCGCCAGCAGCCATTACAGGAACACTGAAGCTTTCTTT
CASSHYRNTEAFF
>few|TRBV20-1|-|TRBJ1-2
TGCAGTGCCCGACAGGACCCAAACTATGGCTACACCTTC
CSARQDPNYGYTF
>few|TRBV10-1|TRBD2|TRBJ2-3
TGCGCCAGCAGTCTAGCGGGGACCCGGGATACGCAGTATTTT
CASSLAGTRDTQYF
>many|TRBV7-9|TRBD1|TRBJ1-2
TGTGCCAGCAGCTTAAACAGGGGGCGAACTAACTATGGCTACACCTTC
CASSLNRGRTNYGYTF
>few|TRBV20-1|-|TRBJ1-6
TGCAGTGCTAGGGGGGAGGGCCTCGGTTATTCACCCCTCCACTTT
CSARGEGLGYSPLHF
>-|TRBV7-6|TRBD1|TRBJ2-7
TGTGCCAGCAGCCCGTCGACAGGGTTACTCGAGCAGTACTTC
CASSPSTGLLEQYF
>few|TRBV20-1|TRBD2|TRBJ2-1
TGCAGTGCTAGAGATGTCCGGACTAGCAACGGTGAGCAGTTCTTC
CSARDVRTSNGEQFF
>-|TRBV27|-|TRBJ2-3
TGTGCCAGCAGTTTCCAGGAGTGGGGTACGCAGTATTTT
CASSFQEWGTQYF
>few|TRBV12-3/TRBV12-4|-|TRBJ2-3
TGTGCCAGCACCGACGGGGGTGGAGATACGCAGTATTTT
CASTDGGGDTQYF